The 20 T cell receptor beta chains listed next were all sequenced from one sample in a study of blood T cell repertoires in COVID-19. Repertoires were generated with immunoSEQ multiplex PCR, while TCRdb's copy carries only in-frame clones and drops some. The repertoire consists of approximately 290,000 clones, with around nine tenths occurring once and the leading ten covering approximately 13%. The specimen sequenced was peripheral blood. The receptors derive from a woman in her sixties with acute or convalescent COVID-19.

The chain is built from TRBV5-6 and TRBJ1-2, with a tentative D call TRBD1 (6 bases). Germline V CDR1 and CDR2: SGHDT, YYEEEE. This CDR3 contains 16 residues. The ends were cut back, 4 bases at V and 1 base at J, with 17 bases in the middle. CDR3 in DNA: TGTGCCAGCAGCCGGACAGACCTTCGCGGTAACTATGGCTACACCTTC. This gives the protein CASSRTDLRGNYGYTF.

This rearrangement joins TRBV7-2 to TRBJ2-1, with TRBD2 identical over 7 bases. CDR3 length: 14 residues. V lost 5 bases to trimming and J lost 8 bases; unmatched junction nucleotides: 9. Germline assignment: CDR1 SGHTA and CDR2 FQGNSA. The CDR3 loop is CASSHRLASDEQFF. The CDR3, as DNA: TGTGCCAGCAGCCACCGACTAGCTTCGGATGAGCAGTTCTTC.

The J gene is TRBJ2-2, the V gene TRBV28; D might be TRBD1 (6 bases). V lost 7 bases, J lost 3 bases, and 21 bases lay in between. This CDR3 contains 17 residues. Germline CDR1 reads MDHEN; CDR2 reads SYDVKM. The CDR3 reads CASNKRIQGTYTGELFF. CDR3 nucleotide sequence: TGTGCCAGCAACAAAAGGATCCAGGGGACCTACACCGGGGAGCTGTTTTTT.

The genes are TRBV4-1 and TRBJ2-7; 10 bases are a match to TRBD1. Germline CDR1 MGHRA, CDR2 YSYEKL. V lost 3 bases, J lost 3 bases, and 5 bases stayed unmatched. The CDR3 is 15 amino acids. CDR3 in amino acids: CASSQTGQGVYEQYF. As DNA, the CDR3 is TGCGCCAGCAGCCAGACAGGACAGGGGGTCTACGAGCAGTACTTC.

This clone has a single count. V usage is TRBV7-8 and J usage is TRBJ2-7, with a tentative D call TRBD2 (6 bases). V was clipped by 5 bases and J by 1 base, with 12 bases between them. This CDR3 has 14 amino acids. Germline loops: CDR1 SGHVS, CDR2 FQNEAQ. Written as DNA, the CDR3 is TGTGCCAGCAGCCCCTGGAGGGAATCCTACGAGCAGTACTTC. This encodes CASSPWRESYEQYF.

The chain employs TRBV5-1 and TRBJ1-2; the D gene is possibly TRBD1 (6 bases). Germline V gene sequence: CDR1 SGHRS, CDR2 YFSETQ. V dropped 0 bases and J dropped 6 bases, with 15 bases sitting between them. CDR3 size: 15 residues. CDR3 protein: CASSLEPRGRDGYTF. In DNA, the CDR3 is TGCGCCAGCAGCTTGGAACCCAGGGGCCGGGATGGCTACACCTTC.

This clone was seen only a few times. The chain links TRBV28 to TRBJ1-4, with D perhaps TRBD1 (5 bases). CDR3 length equals 15 residues. CDR1 is MDHEN and CDR2 is SYDVKM in the germline V gene. V shed 4 bases and J shed 4 bases, with 13 bases lying between them. The CDR3: CASSSMTEYNEKLFF. The CDR3 DNA reads TGTGCCAGCAGTTCCATGACAGAATATAATGAAAAACTGTTTTTT.

This chain uses TRBV6-2 or TRBV6-3 with TRBJ1-2, with D unresolved. Germline CDR1 reads MNHEY; CDR2 reads SVGEGT. V lost 6 bases and J lost 4, with 15 bases in between. This CDR3 has 14 residues. The chain's CDR3 is CASSRREVLYGYTF. CDR3 coding DNA: TGTGCCAGCAGCCGCCGGGAGGTTCTCTATGGCTACACCTTC.

V is TRBV7-2 and J is TRBJ2-1; 13 bases line up with TRBD2. Germline CDR1 reads SGHTA; CDR2 reads FQGNSA. The CDR3 is 16 amino acids. Trimming took 0 bases from V and 6 from J; bases not matched to a gene: 2. The CDR3 DNA is TGTGCCAGCAGCTTAGCCGGGACTAGCGGGGCCAATGAGCAGTTCTTC. Its protein product is CASSLAGTSGANEQFF.

The V gene is TRBV7-8, the J gene TRBJ2-2; the match to TRBD2 covers 8 bases. The CDR3 has 15 amino acids. J was trimmed by 9 bases and V by 3 bases; bases with no gene match: 9. Germline V gives CDR1 SGHVS, CDR2 FQNEAQ. The CDR3 DNA reads TGTGCCAGCAGCTTCCTAGCGGGCCCCGTCCGGGAGCTGTTTTTT. This codes for CASSFLAGPVRELFF.

This clone was counted once. The chain is built from TRBV6-4 and TRBJ2-1; a weak D match, TRBD2 (7 bases). V gave up 4 bases and J gave up 2 bases, with 24 bases separating them. Germline V gene sequence: CDR1 MRHNA, CDR2 SNTAGT. The CDR3 is 19 amino acids. The CDR3: CASSAHPGTGGTAYNEQFF. The CDR3 DNA follows: TGTGCCAGCAGTGCCCATCCAGGCACGGGGGGCACCGCCTACAATGAGCAGTTCTTC.

V is TRBV9 and J is TRBJ2-3, with 14 bases fitting TRBD2. The CDR3 runs to 18 residues. Germline values: CDR1 SGDLS, CDR2 YYNGEE. Trimming removed 0 bases from V and 0 bases from J; junction bases left unmatched: 3. DNA for the CDR3: TGTGCCAGCAGCGTAGGACTAGCGGGAGGGAGAAGCACAGATACGCAGTATTTT. Translation: CASSVGLAGGRSTDTQYF.

The rearrangement links TRBV9 to TRBJ1-1, with D unclear. The germline CDR1 and CDR2 sequences are SGDLS and YYNGEE. V lost 4 bases and J lost 2, with 9 bases in between. CDR3 length: 13 residues. The CDR3 region is CASSPHGNTEAFF. CDR3 nucleotides: TGTGCCAGCAGCCCCCACGGTAACACTGAAGCTTTCTTT.

The chain joins TRBV5-4 to TRBJ2-3; TRBD2 might be the D (5 bases). This CDR3 has 13 amino acids. From germline, CDR1 is SGHNT and CDR2 YYREEE (reference sequence). Trimming removed 1 base from V and 2 bases from J, with 5 bases in between. CDR3 nucleotide sequence: TGTGCCAGCAGCTTGCGGGACACAGATACGCAGTATTTT. Its protein is CASSLRDTDTQYF.

This rearrangement joins TRBV28 to TRBJ2-7, with D possibly being TRBD1 (5 bases). The CDR3 has 15 residues. Between the trimmed V and J ends, which lost 4 bases and 1 base, there was a span of 14 bases. Looked up from germline, CDR1 is MDHEN and CDR2 is SYDVKM. This CDR3 reads CASSSKTAPSYEQYF. CDR3 bases: TGTGCCAGCAGTTCCAAGACAGCGCCGTCCTACGAGCAGTACTTC.

This sequence joins TRBV2 and TRBJ2-1; 12 nucleotides match TRBD1. CDR1 and CDR2 from the germline V gene are SNHLY and FYNNEI. The CDR3 has 18 residues. The V and J ends lost 7 bases and 4 bases, in that order; junction bases with no gene match: 14. CDR3 sequence (DNA): TGTGCCAGCATCGAAGGAGGCCCGGGACAGGGGGCTTACAATGAGCAGTTCTTC. It is translated as CASIEGGPGQGAYNEQFF.

The chain joins TRBV27 to TRBJ1-1, with a possible D match to TRBD1 (5 bases). This CDR3 comprises 15 residues. From germline, CDR1 is MNHEY and CDR2 SMNVEV (reference sequence). V was pared by 2 bases and J by 1 base, with 11 bases between. The CDR3 DNA follows: TGTGCCAGCAGTTTACGGGGGGTGGGGAACACTGAAGCTTTCTTT. Protein product: CASSLRGVGNTEAFF.

The chain joins TRBV6-6 to TRBJ1-6; TRBD1 is a possible D gene (6 bases). The CDR3 is made up of 15 amino acids. Trimming shortened V by 4 bases and J by 10 bases, and 17 bases separated the two germline ends. Germline V lookup: CDR1 MNHNY, CDR2 SVGAGI (reference sequence). The CDR3 nucleotides are TGTGCCAGCAGTTCAAACAGGGACCTCGGGTCACCCCTCCACTTT. Encoded protein: CASSSNRDLGSPLHF.

CDR3 residues: CASSLASGRQETQYF. As DNA, the CDR3 is TGTGCCAGCAGCTTAGCTAGCGGCCGCCAGGAGACCCAGTACTTC. The chain uses TRBV7-3 and TRBJ2-5, with TRBD2 matching over 7 bases. Germline CDR1 is SGHTA and CDR2 is FQGTGA. CDR3 length equals 15 residues. Unmatched junction bases numbered 8, after V lost 2 bases and J lost 5 bases.

This chain connects TRBV6-5 to TRBJ1-6; the D is unclear. This CDR3 is 13 amino acids long. Per germline, CDR1 MNHEY and CDR2 SVGAGI. V dropped 7 bases and J dropped 4 bases, with 8 bases sitting between them. In nucleotides, the CDR3 is TGTGCCAGCAACCGGGATTATAATTCACCCCTCCACTTT. Translating gives CASNRDYNSPLHF.